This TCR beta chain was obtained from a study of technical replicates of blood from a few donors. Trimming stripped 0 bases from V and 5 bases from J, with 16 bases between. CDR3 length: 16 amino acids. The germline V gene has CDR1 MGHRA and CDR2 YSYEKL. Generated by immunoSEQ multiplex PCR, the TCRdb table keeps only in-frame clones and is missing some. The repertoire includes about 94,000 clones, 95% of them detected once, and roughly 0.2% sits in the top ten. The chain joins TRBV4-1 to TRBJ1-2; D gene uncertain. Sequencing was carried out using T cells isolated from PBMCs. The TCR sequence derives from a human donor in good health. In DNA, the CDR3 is TGCGCCAGCAGCCAAGATTCTTCGGGTGTGATGTATGGCTACACCTTC. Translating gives CASSQDSSGVMYGYTF.